Below, one TCR beta chain is given with its context. Its antigen is not identified. Single viable CD3+CD4+CD8-CD45RO+ cells were sorted as the memory CD4+ T cells. Total CD4+ T cells were enriched by CD4 positive selection. This specimen comes from a study of memory CD4+ T cells and cytomegalovirus serostatus. Study information: Of the healthy Belgian adults, several were CMV seropositive and about 24 seronegative. Findings and limits, study-wide: A US-trained random forest predicted CMV serostatus with median AUC around 0.91. The CMV-associated TCR signature appears largely within the CD4+ memory repertoire.

Measured with immunoSEQ multiplex PCR; TCRdb has only the in-frame clones, and not every one. The repertoire holds some 64,000 clones, with around 86% as singletons. The trim removed 1 base at V and 6 bases at J, leaving 5 bases unmatched. The length of the CDR3 is 14 residues. Looked up from germline, CDR1 is GTSNPN and CDR2 is SVGIG (reference sequence). The chain carries TRBV30 and TRBJ2-1; 8 bases align to TRBD2. The receptor was derived from an adult in good health and CMV-seronegative. Sequenced material: memory CD4+ T cells from blood. The CDR3 sequence is CAWSGGGLSNEQFF. In DNA, the CDR3 is TGTGCCTGGAGTGGCGGGGGGCTTTCCAATGAGCAGTTCTTC.